This T cell receptor (beta chain) came from a study of blood T cell repertoires in COVID-19. Study in general: Samples came from the United States, Italy and Spain, spanning acute and convalescent COVID-19. Sources were T cells, B-cell-depleted T cells, or PBMCs; the material itself was cDNA or gDNA.

As originally analysed: Nucleated cell counts were estimated from reference gene primer amplification. The table came from immunoSEQ multiplex PCR; TCRdb's copy has only in-frame clones and leaves some out. The D gene and trimming were derived from the DNA, and the V and J assignments and clone size from that table. Counted here are around 99,000 clones, about nine tenths occurring once; the ten biggest clones make up 1% to 1.5%. CDR3 length equals 15 residues. Trimming took off 2 bases at V and 7 bases at J, with 12 bases between the two ends. CDR1 is LGHDT, CDR2 YNNKEL, per germline (reference sequence).

This receptor was taken from a woman aged 30 to 39 with acute or convalescent COVID-19. The rearrangement links TRBV3-1 (or the pseudogene TRBV3-2) to TRBJ1-6; TRBD1 is a possible D gene (6 bases). What was sequenced was peripheral blood. The CDR3 loop reads CASSQTGILNSPLHF. CDR3 bases: TGTGCCAGCAGCCAAACAGGGATTCTCAATTCACCCCTCCACTTT.